This TCR beta chain emerged from a study of post-analysis software for immune sequencing data. Study information: Patients with relapsing-remitting, secondary progressive and progressive-relapsing multiple sclerosis courses were all represented. Points from the study as a whole: The normalized Chao1 diversity of multiple sclerosis patients was significantly lower than that of controls. About 5 TRBV segments occurring more often in patients than controls included TRBV5-6, TRBV5-1 and TRBV20-1.

About this clonotype: Antigen: not known.

The germline gives CDR1 MNHNY, CDR2 SVGAGI (reference sequence). This CDR3 is 14 amino acids long. The germline V and J ends were trimmed by 3 bases and 2 bases, with 9 bases remaining between them. Unique molecular identifiers featured in each of the TCR beta cDNA libraries. From the PCR reads, TCRdb called clonotypes with MiXCR, one entry per CDR3 protein. The sample shows 750,000 to 900,000 distinct CDR3 sequences, approximately 44% of them seen only once. The chain recombines TRBV6-6 with TRBJ2-3; no reliable D call. Sequenced sample: blood. This sequence was found in a girl aged 10-17 years with multiple sclerosis. The CDR3 spells CASSYSGHTDTQYF. Here the CDR3 DNA reads TGTGCCAGCAGTTATTCCGGCCACACAGATACGCAGTATTTT.